A selection of T cell receptor beta chains follows, all from one sample in a study of shared clonotypes between healthy human individuals. Only in-frame clones appear in the TCRdb table, and some are missing; sequencing was by immunoSEQ multiplex PCR. The profile shows some 1.5 million clones, approximately 98% of them singletons. The sequencing sample was made of naive CD4+ T cells sorted from blood. These receptors originate from a man aged 30-40 years in good health. CDR3s include the opening cysteine and the closing phenylalanine or tryptophan. The D gene is left open where the match is weak.

J gene,V gene,D gene,CDR3 protein
TRBJ2-3,TRBV19,NA,CASSIDRRDTDTQYF
TRBJ2-3,TRBV9,NA,CASSAMDRPTDTQYF
TRBJ2-2,TRBV2,TRBD2,CASSGTSSFTGELFF
TRBJ2-7,TRBV28,TRBD2,CASRTGTSGSYEQYF
TRBJ2-7,TRBV11-2,NA,CASSRRGGSAYEQYF
TRBJ2-5,TRBV7-6,NA,CASSLAGVLGTQYF
TRBJ2-3,TRBV7-8,NA,CASSLGATDTQYF
TRBJ1-5,TRBV28,NA,CASSPPRGRGGNQPQHF
TRBJ2-7,TRBV5-8,NA,CASSREQWSYEQYF
TRBJ1-5,TRBV28,NA,CASSLQGRQPQHF
TRBJ2-3,TRBV7-6,TRBD2,CASSFLSGSTSTDTQYF
TRBJ2-5,TRBV9,NA,CASSVGPAGAQETQYF
TRBJ1-2,TRBV27,NA,CASSLDSLHYGYTF
TRBJ2-7,TRBV9,TRBD2,CASSVGTIAYEQYF
TRBJ1-4,TRBV14,NA,CASSQRLRGVEKLFF
TRBJ1-1,TRBV9,TRBD1,CARPDRENSCTEAFF
TRBJ2-5,TRBV5-5,TRBD1,CASSHLLTGAQETQYF
TRBJ2-1,TRBV2,NA,CASSAWGTYNEQFF
TRBJ1-5,TRBV10-3,NA,CATGGVDQPQHF
TRBJ1-1,TRBV6-1,NA,CASTKRQGGTEAFF
TRBJ1-2,TRBV7-2,NA,CASSSQIAGPSGYGYTF
TRBJ2-1,TRBV14,NA,CASSQIAVYNEQFF
TRBJ2-3,TRBV7-3,NA,CASTRNRGDTQYF
TRBJ2-7,TRBV6-1,NA,CASSERPWGDTSYEQYF
TRBJ1-2,TRBV28,TRBD1,CASSLSKHRGNYGYTF
TRBJ2-7,TRBV5-4,NA,CASSLDLHYEQYF
TRBJ1-5,TRBV27,TRBD1,CASSWTGVNQPQHF
TRBJ2-7,TRBV5-1,TRBD2,CASSSRTSEGEQYF